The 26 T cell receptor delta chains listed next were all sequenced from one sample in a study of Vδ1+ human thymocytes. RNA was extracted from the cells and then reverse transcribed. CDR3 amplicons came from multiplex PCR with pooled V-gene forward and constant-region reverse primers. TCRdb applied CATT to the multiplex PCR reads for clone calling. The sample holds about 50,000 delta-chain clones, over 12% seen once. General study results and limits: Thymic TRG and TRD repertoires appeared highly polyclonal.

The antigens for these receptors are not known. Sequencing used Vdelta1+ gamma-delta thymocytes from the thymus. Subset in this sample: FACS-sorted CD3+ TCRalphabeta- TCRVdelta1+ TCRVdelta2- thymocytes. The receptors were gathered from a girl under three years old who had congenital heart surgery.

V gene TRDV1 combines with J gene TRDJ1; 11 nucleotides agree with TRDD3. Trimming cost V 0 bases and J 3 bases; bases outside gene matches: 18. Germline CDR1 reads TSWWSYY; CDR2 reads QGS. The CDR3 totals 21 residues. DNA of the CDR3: TGTGCTCTTGGGGAACTGGCTCGGGGTGGGGGATACGCGGGACTCGCCGATAAACTCATCTTT. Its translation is CALGELARGGGYAGLADKLIF.

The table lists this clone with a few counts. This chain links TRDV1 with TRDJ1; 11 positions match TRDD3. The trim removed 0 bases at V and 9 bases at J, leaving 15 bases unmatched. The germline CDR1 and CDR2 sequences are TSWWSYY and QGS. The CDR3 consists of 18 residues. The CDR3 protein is CALGELLDRPSGGYQLIF. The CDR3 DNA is TGTGCTCTTGGGGAACTTCTAGATCGTCCTTCTGGGGGATACCAACTCATCTTT.

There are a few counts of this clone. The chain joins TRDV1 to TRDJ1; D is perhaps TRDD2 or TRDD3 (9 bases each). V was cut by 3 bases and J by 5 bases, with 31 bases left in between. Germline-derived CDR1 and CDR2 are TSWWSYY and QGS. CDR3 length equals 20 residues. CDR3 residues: CALGDRPPLPTGGYLDKLIF. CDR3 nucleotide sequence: TGTGCTCTTGGGGACCGACCCCCCCTTCCTACGGGGGGATACTTAGATAAACTCATCTTT.

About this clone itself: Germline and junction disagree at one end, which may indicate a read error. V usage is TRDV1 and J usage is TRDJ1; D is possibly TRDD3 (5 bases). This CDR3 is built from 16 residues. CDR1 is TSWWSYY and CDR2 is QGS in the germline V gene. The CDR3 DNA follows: TGTGCTCTTGGGGACCATGGAGTCCAGGAGGGCGATACACTCATCTTT. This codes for CALGDHGVQEGDTLIF.

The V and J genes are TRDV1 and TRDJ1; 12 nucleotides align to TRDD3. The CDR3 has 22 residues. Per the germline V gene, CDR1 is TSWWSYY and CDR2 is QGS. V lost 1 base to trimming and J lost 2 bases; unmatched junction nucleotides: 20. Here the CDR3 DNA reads TGTGCTCTTGGGGAACGATACTGGGCCTCCTACTGGGGGATACCGGGAACCGATAAACTCATCTTT. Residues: CALGERYWASYWGIPGTDKLIF.

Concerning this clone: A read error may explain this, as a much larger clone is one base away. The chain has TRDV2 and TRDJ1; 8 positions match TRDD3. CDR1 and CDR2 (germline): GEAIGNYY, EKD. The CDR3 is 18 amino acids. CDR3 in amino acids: CACGTEELLVGDTDKLIF. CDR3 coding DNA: TGTGCCTGTGGCACCGAAGAATTACTAGTGGGGGATACCGATAAACTCATCTTT.

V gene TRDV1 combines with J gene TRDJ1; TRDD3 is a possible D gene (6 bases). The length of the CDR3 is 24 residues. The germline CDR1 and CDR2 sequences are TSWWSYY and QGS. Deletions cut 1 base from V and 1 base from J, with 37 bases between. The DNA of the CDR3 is TGTGCTCTTGGGGAACCACGCCCCACTAAGGGGGACACCGACCCAAAGGCGTGCACCGATAAACTCATCTTT. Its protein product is CALGEPRPTKGDTDPKACTDKLIF.

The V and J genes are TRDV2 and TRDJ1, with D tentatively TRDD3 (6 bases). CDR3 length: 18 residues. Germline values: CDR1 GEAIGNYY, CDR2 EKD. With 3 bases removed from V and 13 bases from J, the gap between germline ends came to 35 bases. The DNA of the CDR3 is TGTGCCTGTGACGGAGGAGGCGGGTCTGGGGACCCCACTATCGCACCCATCTTT. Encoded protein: CACDGGGGSGDPTIAPIF.

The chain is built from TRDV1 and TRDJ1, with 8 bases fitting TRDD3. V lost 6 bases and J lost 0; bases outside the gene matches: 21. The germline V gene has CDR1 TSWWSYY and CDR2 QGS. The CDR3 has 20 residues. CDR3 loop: CALGARESPTGGPYTDKLIF. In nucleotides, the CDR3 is TGTGCTCTTGGTGCGAGAGAATCCCCTACTGGGGGGCCGTACACCGATAAACTCATCTTT.

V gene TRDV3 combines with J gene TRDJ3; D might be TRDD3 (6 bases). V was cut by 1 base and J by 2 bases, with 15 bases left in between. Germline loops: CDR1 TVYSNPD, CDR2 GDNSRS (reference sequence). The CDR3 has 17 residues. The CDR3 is CAFKRDRGTWDTRQMFF. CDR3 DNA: TGTGCCTTTAAGAGGGATAGGGGGACCTGGGACACCCGACAGATGTTTTTC.

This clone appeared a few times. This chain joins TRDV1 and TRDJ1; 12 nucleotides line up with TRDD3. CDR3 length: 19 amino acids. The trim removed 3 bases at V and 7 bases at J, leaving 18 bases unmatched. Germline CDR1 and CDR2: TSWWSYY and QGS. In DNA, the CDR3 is TGTGCTCTTGGGGAGCCTCTTCCTCAAACACTGGGGGATACAGGTAAACTCATCTTT. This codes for CALGEPLPQTLGDTGKLIF.

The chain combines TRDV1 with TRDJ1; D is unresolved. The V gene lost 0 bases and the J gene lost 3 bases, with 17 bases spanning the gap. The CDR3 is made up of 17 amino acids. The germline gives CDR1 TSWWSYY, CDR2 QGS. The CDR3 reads CALGELTTRRSADKLIF. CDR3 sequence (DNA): TGTGCTCTTGGGGAACTAACAACTCGTAGATCGGCCGATAAACTCATCTTT.

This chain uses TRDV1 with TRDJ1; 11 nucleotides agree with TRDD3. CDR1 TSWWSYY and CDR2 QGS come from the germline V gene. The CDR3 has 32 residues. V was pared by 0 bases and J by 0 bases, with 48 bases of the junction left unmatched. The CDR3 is CALGELQRRVRPRLRLHLYGGYADRYTDKLIF. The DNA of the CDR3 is TGTGCTCTTGGGGAACTTCAACGAAGAGTCCGTCCGCGTCTTCGTCTACACCTGTATGGGGGATACGCGGATCGGTACACCGATAAACTCATCTTT.

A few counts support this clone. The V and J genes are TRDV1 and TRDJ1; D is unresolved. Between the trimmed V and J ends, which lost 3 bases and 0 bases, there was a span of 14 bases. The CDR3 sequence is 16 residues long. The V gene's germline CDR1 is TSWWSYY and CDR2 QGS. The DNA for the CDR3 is TGTGCTCTTGGGGAGGGCCTCCCCAAAGACACCGATAAACTCATCTTT. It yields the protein CALGEGLPKDTDKLIF.

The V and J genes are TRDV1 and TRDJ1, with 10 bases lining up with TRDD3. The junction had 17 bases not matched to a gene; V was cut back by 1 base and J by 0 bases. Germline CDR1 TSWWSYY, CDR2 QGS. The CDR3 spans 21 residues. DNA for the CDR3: TGTGCTCTTGGGGAACCATTCCGACCGGGGGATACGGGTCAGTACACCGATAAACTCATCTTT. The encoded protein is CALGEPFRPGDTGQYTDKLIF.

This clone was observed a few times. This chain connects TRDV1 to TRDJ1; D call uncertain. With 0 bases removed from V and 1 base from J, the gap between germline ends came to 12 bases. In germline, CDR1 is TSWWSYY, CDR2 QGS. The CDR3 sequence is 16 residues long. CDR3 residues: CALGELRVYRTDKLIF. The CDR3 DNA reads TGTGCTCTTGGGGAACTAAGAGTTTACCGCACCGATAAACTCATCTTT.

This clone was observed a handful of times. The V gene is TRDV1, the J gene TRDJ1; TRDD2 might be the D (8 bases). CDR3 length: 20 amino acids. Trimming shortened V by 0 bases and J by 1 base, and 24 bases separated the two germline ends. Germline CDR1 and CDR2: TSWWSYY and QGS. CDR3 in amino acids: CALGELFLLTGDRVTDKLIF. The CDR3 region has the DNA TGTGCTCTTGGGGAACTCTTCCTACTTACTGGGGATCGGGTCACCGATAAACTCATCTTT.

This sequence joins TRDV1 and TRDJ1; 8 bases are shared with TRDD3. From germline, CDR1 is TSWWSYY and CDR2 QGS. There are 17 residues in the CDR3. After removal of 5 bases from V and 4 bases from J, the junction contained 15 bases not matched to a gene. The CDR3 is CALGPEGVSGGFDKLIF. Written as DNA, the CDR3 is TGTGCTCTTGGGCCCGAGGGAGTGAGTGGGGGATTCGATAAACTCATCTTT.

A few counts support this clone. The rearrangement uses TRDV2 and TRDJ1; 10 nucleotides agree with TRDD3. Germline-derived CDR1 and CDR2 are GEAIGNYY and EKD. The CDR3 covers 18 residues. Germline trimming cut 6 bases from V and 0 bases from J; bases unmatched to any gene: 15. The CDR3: CACPGDTPVRRYTDKLIF. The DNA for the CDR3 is TGTGCCTGTCCGGGGGATACGCCCGTTAGGCGTTACACCGATAAACTCATCTTT.

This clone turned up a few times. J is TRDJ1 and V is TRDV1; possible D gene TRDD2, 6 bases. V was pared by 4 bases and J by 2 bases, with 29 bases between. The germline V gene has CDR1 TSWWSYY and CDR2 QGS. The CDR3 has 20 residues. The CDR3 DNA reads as TGTGCTCTTGGGGCTGCTTCCTTCCCCCTCGTGAGCCCTGGTACCGATAAACTCATCTTT. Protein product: CALGAASFPLVSPGTDKLIF.

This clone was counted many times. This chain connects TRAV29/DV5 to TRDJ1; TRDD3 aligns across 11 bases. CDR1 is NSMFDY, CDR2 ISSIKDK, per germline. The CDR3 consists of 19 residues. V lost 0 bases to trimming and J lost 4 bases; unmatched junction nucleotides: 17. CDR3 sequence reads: CAASEGYWGITHYGDKLIF. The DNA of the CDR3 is TGTGCAGCAAGCGAGGGGTACTGGGGGATAACCCATTATGGCGATAAACTCATCTTT.

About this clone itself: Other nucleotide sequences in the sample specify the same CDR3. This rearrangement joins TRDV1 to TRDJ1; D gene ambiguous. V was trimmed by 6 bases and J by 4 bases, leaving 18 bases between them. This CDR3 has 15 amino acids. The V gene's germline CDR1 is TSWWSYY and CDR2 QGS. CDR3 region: CALGASPIPSDKLIF. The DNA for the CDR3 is TGTGCTCTTGGAGCATCTCCGATCCCCAGCGATAAACTCATCTTT.

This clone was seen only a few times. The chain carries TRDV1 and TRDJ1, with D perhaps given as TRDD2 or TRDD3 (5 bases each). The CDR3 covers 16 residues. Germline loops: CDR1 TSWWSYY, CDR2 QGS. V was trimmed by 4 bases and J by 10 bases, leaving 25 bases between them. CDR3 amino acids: CALGAFFHTRTGLLIF. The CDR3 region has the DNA TGTGCTCTTGGGGCATTCTTCCACACCCGTACTGGCCTACTCATCTTT.

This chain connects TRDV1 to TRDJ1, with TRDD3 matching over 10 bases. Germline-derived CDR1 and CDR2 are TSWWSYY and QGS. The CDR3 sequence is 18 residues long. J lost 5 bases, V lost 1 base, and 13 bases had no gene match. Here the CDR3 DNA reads TGTGCTCTTGGGGAACGCTCTTTAGTACTGGGGGATCGGGATAAACTCATCTTT. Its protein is CALGERSLVLGDRDKLIF.

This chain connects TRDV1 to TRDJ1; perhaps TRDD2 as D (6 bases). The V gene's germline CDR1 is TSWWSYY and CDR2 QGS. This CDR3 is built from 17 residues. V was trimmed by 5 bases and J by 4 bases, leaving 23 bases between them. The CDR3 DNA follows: TGTGCTCTTGGGTTCCTATCAGGGCCCTATACGGTCGATAAACTCATCTTT. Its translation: CALGFLSGPYTVDKLIF.

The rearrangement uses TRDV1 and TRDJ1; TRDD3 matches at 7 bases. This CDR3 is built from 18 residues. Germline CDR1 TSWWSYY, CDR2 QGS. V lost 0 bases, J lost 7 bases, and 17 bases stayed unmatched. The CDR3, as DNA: TGTGCTCTTGGGGAACTGGGAGCTAACCTGGGGGTCCGACTTAAACTCATCTTT. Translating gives CALGELGANLGVRLKLIF.